The entry below describes one T cell receptor beta chain. It has no known antigen specificity. No much larger clonotype is one base removed from it; base qualities were not supplied. The donors were healthy, HIV-negative adults with no recently reported acute infections or vaccinations. Every donor was a Caucasian adult residing in Nashville, Tennessee, USA. CD4+ T cells were enriched by magnetic negative selection, after which naive cells were positively selected on CD45RA and the negative fraction was taken as the memory subset. Blood was obtained by leukapheresis, after which PBMCs were separated by Ficoll-Histopaque density gradient centrifugation and cryopreserved in liquid nitrogen vapor phase. Purity and quantity of every magnetically sorted T cell population were checked by analytical flow cytometry. Genomic DNA was isolated from each sorted fraction and quantified by UV absorbance on a Nanodrop 2000c.

The data are from a study of shared clonotypes between healthy human individuals (TCRdb year 2020). Broadly, across the study: The cohort comprised two women and a few men aged 18 to 49 years. For each donor, three plates each were used for CD4 naive and CD4 memory, two plates were used for CD8 naive, and one plate was used for CD8 memory. Blood TCR repertoires of 5 or 6 healthy adults were deeply sequenced to estimate repertoire size and the extent of clonotype sharing between individuals. Libraries were prepared and TCR repertoires were sequenced by different laboratories using diverse techniques, in order to increase sequencing depth and limit assay-specific biases. Each donor's leukapheresis produced roughly between roughly 0.85 and 10 billion PBMCs. What the research found in general, with its limitations: Estimated clonotype richness was generally larger for naive than for memory subsets. When a few donors were compared, the shared fraction of clonotypes was around 5% for naive CD4, approximately 3.5% for naive CD8, 2.3% for memory CD4, and around 0.4% for memory CD8. Even with the large sequencing depth, rarefaction of the sorted-subset datasets indicated that sequencing was incomplete. The small number of donors limited the genetic and exposure-history diversity represented. Only blood was sampled, and tissue TCR repertoires likely differ from those in blood. Based on pairwise subsampling, the degree of clonotype sharing among donors was expected to be affected by sequencing depth. Compared with non-shared clonotypes, the clonotypes found in all four sorted-subset donors had higher generation probabilities.

In the germline V gene, CDR1 corresponds to SGHAT and CDR2 to FQNNGV. The CDR3 holds 14 amino acids from the cysteine to the phenylalanine. Only the CDR3 DNA stays, 42 bases, in frame from base 1. Trimming accounts for 6 bases at V and 2 bases at J, while the number of junction bases matched to no gene is 3. Using the deep immunoSEQ assay, multiplex PCR amplified TCR CDR3 regions from genomic DNA. Genomic DNA extracted from each cell subset was distributed evenly over all wells of several immunoSEQ 96-well plates, and each plate served as one replicate. For sorted subsets, about 200 ng genomic DNA, equal to about 30,000 T cell genomes, was loaded into each replicate PCR. Purified libraries were quantified with a Qubit 3.0 fluorometer, sized on a Bioanalyzer 2100, and re-quantified with the KAPA Library Quantification kit. Every immunoSEQ 96-well plate was sequenced on a separate single-read 150-cycle Illumina NextSeq 550 flow cell. Regarding the original processing steps: Because the immunoSEQ output included only junctional sequences and no quality scores, the filtering could not be the same as the filtering used for full-length reads. To assign V/J genes and CDR3, sequences were annotated against IMGT germline references using PyIR, a Python wrapper for IgBLAST v1.9. Reads were filtered out if the reads had weak V/J assignments (E-value above 1e-6), no CDR3, stop codons, out-of-frame junctions, or ambiguous translated residues. A V3J clonotype was defined by an identical inferred V gene, J gene, and CDR3 amino acid sequence. The percentage overlap between two repertoires was calculated by dividing the number of shared unique clonotypes by the size of the smaller repertoire. Three approaches were used to assess repertoire richness: RTK rarefaction, the Chao1 estimator, and Recon v2.1 estimates of unobserved clonotypes. Generation probabilities for all TCRbeta clonotypes obtained by the gDNA method from a handful of donors were computed using OLGA. Entries here come from immuneACCESS through TCRdb and include only in-frame sequences with V and J called. Some clones fail to appear in such tables; in the studies checked, an unresolved V gene covers under half of the shortfall, and the cause of the remainder is unknown. V, J and clone size derive from that table, while D and trimming were established from the DNA sequence. Here the sample has about 1 million clones; around 75% occur a single time. Jointly, the top ten make up about 1.5% of the sample.

The clonotype comes from a man aged 18 to 29 in good health. The sequenced material came from memory CD4+ T cells sorted from blood. In the paper's terms, the cell subset or site label means: CD45RA-negative fraction. The sequence is built from TRBV11-2 and TRBJ2-7, with TRBD2 matching 11 junction bases. The CDR3 reads CASRLAGGAYEQYF. The nucleotide sequence reads TGTGCCAGCAGGCTAGCGGGGGGCGCCTACGAGCAGTACTTC.